A single sample is the source of the 17 T cell receptor beta chains below, sequenced in a study of T cells in Graves' hyperthyroidism and ophthalmopathy. The investigators amplified TCR beta CDR3 regions from RNA transcripts. HTBI primers were employed in a first-round RT-PCR of the TCR CDR3. TCRdb fed the multiplex PCR reads into MiXCR, producing one record per CDR3 protein. The sample holds fewer than 550,000 distinct CDR3 sequences; 24% are singletons and the top ten take around 11%. The sample taken for sequencing was blood. All receptors derive from a woman aged 25-40 years with Graves' ophthalmopathy.

The V call is TRBV27, the J call TRBJ1-1; no reliable D call. Germline V gene lookup returns CDR1 MNHEY and CDR2 SMNVEV (reference sequence). V was shortened by 8 bases and J by 0 bases, with 10 bases between the two germline ends. The CDR3 loop spans 13 amino acids. CDR3 amino acids: CASLGGMNTEAFF. CDR3 in DNA: TGTGCCAGCCTAGGAGGGATGAACACTGAAGCTTTCTTT.

Many counts were recorded for this clonotype. This chain joins TRBV15 and TRBJ2-7, with 9 bases identical to TRBD2. V trimming: 1 base; J trimming: 0 bases; junction bases outside the gene matches: 4. Germline CDR1 and CDR2: LNHNV and YYDKDF (reference sequence). The CDR3 runs 16 residues. In nucleotides, the CDR3 is TGTGCCACCAGCAGAGGTGTTAGCGGGGGCTCCTACGAGCAGTACTTC. It codes for CATSRGVSGGSYEQYF. The full variable domain, rest sourced from reference TRBV15 and TRBJ2-7, is DAMVIQNPRYQVTQFGKPVTLSCSQTLNHNVMYWYQQKSSQAPKLLFHYYDKDFNNEADTPDNFQSRRPNTSFCFLDIRSPGLGDTAMYLCATSRGVSGGSYEQYFGPGTRLTVT.

The sample holds many counts of this clonotype. The chain uses TRBV5-4 and TRBJ2-5; D possibly corresponds to TRBD2 (7 bases). Trimming shortened V by 4 bases and J by 4 bases, and 20 bases separated the two germline ends. CDR3 length equals 16 residues. In germline, CDR1 is SGHNT, CDR2 YYREEE (reference sequence). CDR3 sequence reads: CASSPRGGGLRETQYF. DNA of the CDR3: TGTGCCAGCAGCCCGCGCGGCGGGGGCCTCCGAGAGACCCAGTACTTC.

Many counts were recorded for this clonotype. V is TRBV12-3 or TRBV12-4 and J is TRBJ2-7; D unclear. Deletions cut 9 bases from V and 0 bases from J, with 9 bases between. The CDR3 sequence is 12 residues long. The CDR3 protein is CASGWNSYEQYF. Written as DNA, the CDR3 is TGTGCCAGTGGATGGAACTCCTACGAGCAGTACTTC.

This clonotype was found many times. This chain connects TRBV12-3 or TRBV12-4 to TRBJ1-2; 9 nucleotides match TRBD1. J lost 8 bases, V lost 5 bases, and 6 bases had no gene match. This CDR3 has 13 amino acids. The CDR3 protein is CASSTRQGGGYTF. The CDR3 DNA reads TGTGCCAGCAGTACCAGACAGGGGGGAGGCTACACCTTC.

This clonotype was seen only a few times. The V gene is TRBV3-1, the J gene TRBJ2-2; D unclear. This CDR3 spans 15 amino acids. Per germline, CDR1 LGHDT and CDR2 YNNKEL (reference sequence). Trimming stripped 4 bases from V and 6 bases from J, with 15 bases between. The CDR3 coding sequence is TGTGCCAGCAGCCCCCCCCGGGCAAGCTCCGGGGAGCTGTTTTTT. This translates into CASSPPRASSGELFF.

In this sample, this clonotype turned up many times. V and J are TRBV7-2 and TRBJ1-4; D remains unclear. CDR1 and CDR2 (germline): SGHTA, FQGNSA. V shed 7 bases and J shed 7 bases, with 16 bases lying between them. The length of the CDR3 is 14 residues. The CDR3 sequence is CASKSGYRAEKLFF. For the CDR3, the DNA is TGTGCCAGCAAGTCGGGGTATAGAGCTGAAAAACTGTTTTTT.

There are a few counts of this clonotype. This chain connects TRBV28 to TRBJ2-7, with D hard to call. CDR1 and CDR2 (germline): MDHEN, SYDVKM. The ends were cut back, 6 bases at V and 1 base at J, with 10 bases in the middle. The CDR3 sequence is 13 residues long. The DNA for the CDR3 is TGTGCCAGCAGATCGGGCCAATCCTACGAGCAGTACTTC. Its protein product is CASRSGQSYEQYF.

This clonotype was counted ten times or more. J is TRBJ1-2 and V is TRBV7-8; 7 bases map to TRBD1. This CDR3 spans 14 amino acids. With V trimmed by 3 bases and J by 7 bases, 8 bases remained unmatched. Germline loops: CDR1 SGHVS, CDR2 FQNEAQ. CDR3 loop: CASSLGTAAVGYTF. The CDR3 bases are TGTGCCAGCAGCTTGGGGACAGCCGCGGTTGGCTACACCTTC.

This clonotype came up a few times. A much larger clone lies one base from this, so it may be a read error. The gene calls are TRBV24-1 and TRBJ2-2, with D unclear. Germline V gene data show CDR1 as KGHDR and CDR2 as SFDVKD. The CDR3 is 15 amino acids. Trimming removed 8 bases at V and 3 bases at J, with 15 bases between. The CDR3 loop reads CATKADRAYTGELFF. CDR3 DNA sequence: TGTGCCACCAAGGCGGACCGCGCGTACACCGGGGAGCTGTTTTTT.

This clonotype has just one count. This rearrangement joins TRBV24-1 to TRBJ2-5; 9 bases are a match to TRBD2. V gave up 3 bases and J gave up 1 base; unmatched junction bases: 2. The V gene's germline CDR1 is KGHDR and CDR2 SFDVKD. The CDR3 is made up of 15 amino acids. The CDR3 coding sequence is TGTGCCACCAGTGATGTAGCGGGAGCCCAAGAGACCCAGTACTTC. Translating it yields CATSDVAGAQETQYF.

This clonotype was seen repeatedly, ten times or more. The V gene is TRBV7-2, the J gene TRBJ2-7, with D possibly TRBD2 on 6 matching bases. The CDR3 runs 14 residues. The germline V and J ends were trimmed by 0 bases and 3 bases, with 9 bases remaining between them. Per the germline V gene, CDR1 is SGHTA and CDR2 is FQGNSA. The CDR3 region is CASSLAETSYEQYF. Written as DNA, the CDR3 is TGTGCCAGCAGCTTAGCGGAGACTAGCTACGAGCAGTACTTC.

This sequence joins TRBV11-1 and TRBJ2-7; the D gene could be TRBD1 or TRBD2 (5 bases each). V was cut by 3 bases and J by 3 bases, with 9 bases left in between. From germline, CDR1 is SGHAT and CDR2 FQDESV (reference sequence). CDR3 size: 13 residues. The CDR3 sequence is CASSFRDRYEQYF. The CDR3 region has the DNA TGTGCCAGCAGCTTCCGGGACCGCTACGAGCAGTACTTC. The full variable domain, in which reference TRBV11-1 and TRBJ2-7 provide the parts outside the CDR3, is EAEVAQSPRYKITEKSQAVAFWCDPISGHATLYWYRQILGQGPELLVQFQDESVVDDSQLPKDRFSAERLKGVDSTLKIQPAELGDSAMYLCASSFRDRYEQYFGPGTRLTVT.

This clonotype was detected ten times or more. The rearrangement uses TRBV20-1 and TRBJ1-1; 9 bases align to TRBD1. CDR1 and CDR2 (germline): DFQATT, SNEGSKA (reference sequence). V dropped 5 bases and J dropped 7; count of bases not matched to a gene: 8. CDR3 length equals 13 residues. The CDR3 loop reads CSAPTGGRGEAFF. The CDR3 bases are TGCAGTGCTCCAACAGGGGGCAGGGGTGAAGCTTTCTTT.

This clonotype was detected many times. The genes are TRBV6-1 and TRBJ2-7, with a possible D match to TRBD1 (5 bases). This CDR3 region has 15 residues. Germline CDR1 and CDR2: MNHNS and SASEGT. Trimming took 4 bases from V and 4 from J, leaving 17 bases between them. The CDR3 DNA is TGTGCCAGCAGTGCCAAGGTGCGGCAGGGATACGAGCAGTACTTC. This sequence encodes CASSAKVRQGYEQYF.

This rearrangement joins TRBV7-2 to TRBJ2-6, with a possible D match to TRBD1 (5 bases). Germline values: CDR1 SGHTA, CDR2 FQGNSA. V was pared by 6 bases and J by 4 bases, with 10 bases between. The CDR3 totals 14 residues. As DNA, the CDR3 is TGTGCCAGCAGTCCAGGGTTGGGGGCCAACGTCCTGACTTTC. The encoded protein is CASSPGLGANVLTF.

In this sample, this clonotype turned up a few times. The chain has TRBV18 and TRBJ1-1; D is unclear. V was cut by 5 bases and J by 6 bases, with 7 bases left in between. The germline gives CDR1 KGHSH, CDR2 LQKENI. This CDR3 has 11 amino acids. For the CDR3, the DNA is TGTGCCAGCTCAGCGGACGCTGAAGCTTTCTTT. Protein product: CASSADAEAFF.